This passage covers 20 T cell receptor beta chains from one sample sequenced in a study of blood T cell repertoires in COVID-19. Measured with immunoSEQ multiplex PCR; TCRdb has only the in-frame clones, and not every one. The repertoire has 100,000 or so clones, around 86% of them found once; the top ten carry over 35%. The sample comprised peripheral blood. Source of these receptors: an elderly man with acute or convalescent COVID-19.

The CDR3 sequence is CASSQPGQARLGEAFF. CDR3 sequence (DNA): TGTGCCAGCAGCCAGCCGGGACAGGCCCGCCTCGGGGAAGCTTTCTTT. This rearrangement joins TRBV7-9 to TRBJ1-1; 8 nucleotides match TRBD1. CDR3 length: 16 amino acids. From germline, CDR1 is SEHNR and CDR2 FQNEAQ (reference sequence). V shed 5 bases and J 8 bases; nucleotides not matched to a gene: 16. Variable domain in full (rest from reference TRBV7-9 and TRBJ1-1): DTGVSQNPRHKITKRGQNVTFRCDPISEHNRLYWYRQTLGQGPEFLTYFQNEAQLEKSRLLSDRFSAERPKGSFSTLEIQRTEQGDSAMYLCASSQPGQARLGEAFFGQGTRLTVV.

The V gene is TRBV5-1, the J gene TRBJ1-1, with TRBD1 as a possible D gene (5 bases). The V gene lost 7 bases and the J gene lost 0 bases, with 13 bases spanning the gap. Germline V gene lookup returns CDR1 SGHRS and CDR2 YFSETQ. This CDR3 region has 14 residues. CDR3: CASHLTEMNTEAFF. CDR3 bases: TGCGCCAGCCATCTGACAGAGATGAACACTGAAGCTTTCTTT.

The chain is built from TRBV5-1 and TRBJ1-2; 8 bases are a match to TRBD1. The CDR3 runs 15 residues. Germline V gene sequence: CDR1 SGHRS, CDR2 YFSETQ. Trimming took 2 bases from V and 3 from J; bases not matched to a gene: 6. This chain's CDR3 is CASSLQGGIDYGYTF. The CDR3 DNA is TGCGCCAGCAGCTTACAGGGGGGCATCGACTATGGCTACACCTTC.

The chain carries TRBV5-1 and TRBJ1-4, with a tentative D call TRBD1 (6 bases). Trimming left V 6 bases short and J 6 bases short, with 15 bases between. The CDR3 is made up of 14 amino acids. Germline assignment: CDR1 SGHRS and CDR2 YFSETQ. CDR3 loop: CASKSMGADEKLFF. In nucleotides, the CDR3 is TGCGCCAGCAAAAGTATGGGGGCAGATGAAAAACTGTTTTTT.

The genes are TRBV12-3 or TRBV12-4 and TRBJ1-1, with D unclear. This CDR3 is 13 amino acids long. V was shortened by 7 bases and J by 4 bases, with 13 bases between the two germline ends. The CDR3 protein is CASNQRTGTEAFF. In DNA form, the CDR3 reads TGTGCCAGCAACCAGCGGACCGGCACTGAAGCTTTCTTT.

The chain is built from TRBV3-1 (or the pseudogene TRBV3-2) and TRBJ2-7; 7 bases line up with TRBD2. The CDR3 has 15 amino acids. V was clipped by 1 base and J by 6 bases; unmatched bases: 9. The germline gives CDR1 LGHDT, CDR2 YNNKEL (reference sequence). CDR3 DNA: TGTGCCAGCAGCCAAGTTGGGCGGGAGCGGGGCGAGCAGTACTTC. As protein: CASSQVGRERGEQYF.

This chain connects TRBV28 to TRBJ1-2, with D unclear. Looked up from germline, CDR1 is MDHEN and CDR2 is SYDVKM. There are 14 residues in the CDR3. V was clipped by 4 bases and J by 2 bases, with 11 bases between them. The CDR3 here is CASSYPTENYGYTF. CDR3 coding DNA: TGTGCCAGCAGTTACCCGACGGAGAACTATGGCTACACCTTC.

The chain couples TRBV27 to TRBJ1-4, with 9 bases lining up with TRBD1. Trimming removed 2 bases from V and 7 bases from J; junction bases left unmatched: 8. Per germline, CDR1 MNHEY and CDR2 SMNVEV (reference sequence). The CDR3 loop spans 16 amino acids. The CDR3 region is CASSLGGQGRAEKLFF. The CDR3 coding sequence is TGTGCCAGCAGTTTAGGGGGACAGGGAAGAGCTGAAAAACTGTTTTTT.

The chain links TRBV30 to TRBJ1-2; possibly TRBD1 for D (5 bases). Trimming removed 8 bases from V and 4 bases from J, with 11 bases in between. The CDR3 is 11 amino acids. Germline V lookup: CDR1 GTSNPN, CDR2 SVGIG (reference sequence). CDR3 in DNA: TGTGCCAGTCAGGGAGGCTATGGCTACACCTTC. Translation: CASQGGYGYTF. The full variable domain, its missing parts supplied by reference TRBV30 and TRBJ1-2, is SQTIHQWPATLVQPVGSPLSLECTVEGTSNPNLYWYRQAAGRGLQLLFYSVGIGQISSEVPQNLSASRPQDRQFILSSKKLLLSDSGFYLCASQGGYGYTFGSGTRLTVV.

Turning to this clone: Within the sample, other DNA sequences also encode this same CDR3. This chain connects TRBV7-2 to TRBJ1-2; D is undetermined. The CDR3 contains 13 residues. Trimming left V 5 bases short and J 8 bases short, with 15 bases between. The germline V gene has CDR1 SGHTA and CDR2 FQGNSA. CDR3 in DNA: TGTGCCAGCAGCCTAAAGACGGGGAACGGCTACACCTTC. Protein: CASSLKTGNGYTF.

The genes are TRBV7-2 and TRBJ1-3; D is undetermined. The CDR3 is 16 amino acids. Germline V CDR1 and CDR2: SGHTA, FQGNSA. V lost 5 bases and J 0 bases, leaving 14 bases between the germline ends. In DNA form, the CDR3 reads TGTGCCAGCAGCAAAGTCGGGTGGAGCTCTGGAAACACCATATATTTT. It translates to CASSKVGWSSGNTIYF.

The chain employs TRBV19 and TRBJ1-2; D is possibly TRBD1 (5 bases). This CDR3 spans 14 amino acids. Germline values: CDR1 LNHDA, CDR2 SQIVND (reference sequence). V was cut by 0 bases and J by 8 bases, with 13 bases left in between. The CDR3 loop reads CASSIEAGLRGYTF. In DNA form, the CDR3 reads TGTGCCAGTAGTATAGAGGCGGGGCTGAGAGGCTACACCTTC. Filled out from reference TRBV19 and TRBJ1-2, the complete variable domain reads DGGITQSPKYLFRKEGQNVTLSCEQNLNHDAMYWYRQDPGQGLRLIYYSQIVNDFQKGDIAEGYSVSREKKESFPLTVTSAQKNPTAFYLCASSIEAGLRGYTFGSGTRLTVV.

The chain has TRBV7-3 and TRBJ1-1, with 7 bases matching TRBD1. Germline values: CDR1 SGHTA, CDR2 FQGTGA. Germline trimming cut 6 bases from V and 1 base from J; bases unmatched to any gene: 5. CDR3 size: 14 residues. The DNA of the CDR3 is TGTGCCAGCAGTCCAGGGGGGCGGAACACTGAAGCTTTCTTT. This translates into CASSPGGRNTEAFF.

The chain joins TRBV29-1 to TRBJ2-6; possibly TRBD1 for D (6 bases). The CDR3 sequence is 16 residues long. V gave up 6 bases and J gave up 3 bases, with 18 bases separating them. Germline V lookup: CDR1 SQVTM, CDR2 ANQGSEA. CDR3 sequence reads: CSVTGPRIDGANVLTF. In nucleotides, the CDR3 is TGCAGCGTCACAGGGCCTAGAATTGATGGGGCCAACGTCCTGACTTTC.

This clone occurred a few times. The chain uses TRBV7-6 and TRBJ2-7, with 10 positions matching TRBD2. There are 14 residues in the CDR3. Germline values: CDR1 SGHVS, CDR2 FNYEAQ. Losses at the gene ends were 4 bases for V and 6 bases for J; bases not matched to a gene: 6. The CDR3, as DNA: TGTGCCAGCAGCTCCCTAGCGGGAGTAAGCGAGCAGTACTTC. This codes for CASSSLAGVSEQYF.

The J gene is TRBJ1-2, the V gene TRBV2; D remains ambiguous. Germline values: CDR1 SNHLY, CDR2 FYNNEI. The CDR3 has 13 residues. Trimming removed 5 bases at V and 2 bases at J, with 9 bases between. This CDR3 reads CASSSGENYGYTF. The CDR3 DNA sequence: TGTGCCAGCAGTTCCGGGGAAAACTATGGCTACACCTTC.

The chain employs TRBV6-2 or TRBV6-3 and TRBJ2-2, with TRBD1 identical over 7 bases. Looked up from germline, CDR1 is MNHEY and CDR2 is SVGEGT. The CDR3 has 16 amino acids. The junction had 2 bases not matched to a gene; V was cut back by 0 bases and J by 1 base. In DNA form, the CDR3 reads TGTGCCAGCAGTTACTCCGGGACAGTGAACACCGGGGAGCTGTTTTTT. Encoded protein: CASSYSGTVNTGELFF.

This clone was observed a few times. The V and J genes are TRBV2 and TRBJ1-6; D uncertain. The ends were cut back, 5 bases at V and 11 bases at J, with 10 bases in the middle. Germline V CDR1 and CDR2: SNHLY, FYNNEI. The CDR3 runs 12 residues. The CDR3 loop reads CASSRELPPLHF. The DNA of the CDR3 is TGTGCCAGCAGTAGGGAGCTCCCACCCCTCCACTTT.

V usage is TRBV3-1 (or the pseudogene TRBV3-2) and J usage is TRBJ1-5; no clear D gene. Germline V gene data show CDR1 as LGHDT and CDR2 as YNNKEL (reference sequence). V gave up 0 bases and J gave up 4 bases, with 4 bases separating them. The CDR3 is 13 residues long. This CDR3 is CASSQDTNQPQHF. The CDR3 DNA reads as TGTGCCAGCAGCCAAGATACTAATCAGCCCCAGCATTTT.

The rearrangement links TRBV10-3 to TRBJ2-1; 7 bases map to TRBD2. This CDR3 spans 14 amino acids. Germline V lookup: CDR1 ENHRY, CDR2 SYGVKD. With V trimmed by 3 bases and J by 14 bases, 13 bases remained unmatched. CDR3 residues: CAISDLGEGSYKFF. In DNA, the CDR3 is TGTGCCATCAGTGATTTGGGGGAGGGCTCCTACAAGTTCTTC.